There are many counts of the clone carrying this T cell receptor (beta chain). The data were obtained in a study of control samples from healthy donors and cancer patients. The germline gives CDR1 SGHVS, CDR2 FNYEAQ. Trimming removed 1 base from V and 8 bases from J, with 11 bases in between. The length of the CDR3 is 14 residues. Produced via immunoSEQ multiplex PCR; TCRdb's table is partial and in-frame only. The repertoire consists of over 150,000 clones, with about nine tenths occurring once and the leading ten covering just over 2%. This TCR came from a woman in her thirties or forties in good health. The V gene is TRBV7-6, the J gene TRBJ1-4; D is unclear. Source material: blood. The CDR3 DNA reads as TGTGCCAGCAGCTTAGAAGGTTTGGGGGAAAAACTGTTTTTT. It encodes CASSLEGLGEKLFF.